The 3 T cell receptor beta chains presented below share a single source sample, sequenced in a study of human T cells and chemical hapten exposure. Sample time point: patch test 1, 2 weeks after DPC sensitization. Treatment denoted: therapeutic diphenylcyclopropenone sensitization with weekly scalp DPC. TCRdb re-called the RACE reads with MiXCR, one entry per CDR3 protein. Of around 53,000 distinct CDR3 sequences listed, less than 10% are singletons. Sample: whole blood, taken in connection with sensitization to the hapten diphenylcyclopropenone (DPC). Receptors were obtained from a woman in her forties or fifties with alopecia areata. Some clones in this sample may be carry-over from other donors' samples.

This clonotype has at least ten counts. The V and J genes are TRBV14 and TRBJ2-4, with D perhaps matching TRBD1 (5 bases). The CDR3 is made up of 16 amino acids. The V end was cut by 0 bases, the J end by 3 bases, with 12 bases between. From germline, CDR1 is SGHDN and CDR2 FVKESK. CDR3 residues: CASSQDHGAGKNIQYF. CDR3 bases: TGTGCCAGCAGCCAAGATCATGGGGCAGGCAAAAACATTCAGTACTTC.

This clonotype was recorded many times. The V call is TRBV12-2, the J call TRBJ1-3; TRBD1 reflects the table's D call only, with no check against the DNA. TRBV12-2 is designated a pseudogene. This CDR3 has 15 residues. The CDR3 reads CASRPTCRVKGTIYF. DNA of the CDR3: TGTGCAAGTCGACCAACCTGCAGGGTTAAGGGCACCATATATTTT.

V is TRBV4-2 and J is TRBJ2-1, with 9 bases that match TRBD2. CDR1 is LGHNA, CDR2 YNFKEQ, per germline. Trimming cost V 0 bases and J 4 bases; bases outside gene matches: 10. This CDR3 has 18 amino acids. The CDR3 protein is CASSQDVGGRAPYNEQFF. The CDR3 region has the DNA TGTGCCAGCAGCCAAGATGTTGGCGGGAGGGCCCCATACAATGAGCAGTTCTTC.